What follows is one T cell receptor beta chain and its context. What it binds is not known. TCRdb fed the 5' RACE reads into MiXCR, producing one record per CDR3 protein. The sample holds just over 300,000 distinct CDR3 sequences, around 20% seen once. The CDR3 covers 15 residues. Germline trimming cut 2 bases from V and 3 bases from J; bases unmatched to any gene: 2. The germline gives CDR1 SGHRS, CDR2 YFSETQ. The data belong to a study of CD8 T cells in ankylosing spondylitis. Findings and limits, study-wide: Earlier work had already found some motif variants in reactive arthritis synovial fluid and blood. Characteristic of ankylosing spondylitis blood, it appeared, was a TCR beta motif comprising roughly eight highly homologous variants.

The TCR comes from a female donor with ankylosing spondylitis or in good health (not recorded which). This chain joins TRBV5-1 and TRBJ2-6; 7 bases agree with TRBD2. The sample taken for sequencing was blood, either unsorted or a sorted T cell fraction (not recorded which). This CDR3 reads CASSFSGGGANVLTF. CDR3 sequence (DNA): TGCGCCAGCAGCTTTTCGGGAGGTGGGGCCAACGTCCTGACTTTC.